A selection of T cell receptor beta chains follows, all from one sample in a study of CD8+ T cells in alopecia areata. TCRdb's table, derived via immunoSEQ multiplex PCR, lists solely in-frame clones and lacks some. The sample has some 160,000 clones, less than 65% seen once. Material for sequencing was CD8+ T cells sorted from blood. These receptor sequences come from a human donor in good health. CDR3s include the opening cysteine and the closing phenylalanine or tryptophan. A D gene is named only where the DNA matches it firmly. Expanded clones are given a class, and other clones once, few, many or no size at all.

CDR3 protein: CASSPSSGRRDTQYF
CDR3 DNA: TGTGCCAGCAGCCCCAGTAGCGGGAGGAGAGATACGCAGTATTTT
V gene: TRBV7-6
J gene: TRBJ2-3
D gene: TRBD2
clone size: .

CDR3 protein: CSGAQGLDYEQYF
CDR3 DNA: TGCAGCGGTGCACAGGGGTTAGATTACGAGCAGTACTTC
V gene: TRBV29-1
J gene: TRBJ2-7
D gene: TRBD1
clone size: .

CDR3 protein: CASSGGTGQYEQYF
CDR3 DNA: TGTGCCAGCAGCGGCGGGACAGGGCAGTACGAGCAGTACTTC
V gene: TRBV9
J gene: TRBJ2-7
D gene: TRBD1
clone size: .

CDR3 protein: CASRHLTGNYEQYF
CDR3 DNA: TGCGCCAGCAGACACCTGACAGGGAACTACGAGCAGTACTTC
V gene: TRBV5-1
J gene: TRBJ2-7
D gene: TRBD1
clone size: .

CDR3 protein: CASTPGGRIGETQYF
CDR3 DNA: TGTGCCAGCACCCCCGGAGGGAGAATCGGAGAGACCCAGTACTTC
V gene: TRBV28
J gene: TRBJ2-5
D gene: .
clone size: .

CDR3 protein: CASSDELAGNGELFF
CDR3 DNA: TGTGCCAGCAGTGATGAACTAGCGGGAAACGGGGAGCTGTTTTTT
V gene: TRBV25-1
J gene: TRBJ2-2
D gene: TRBD2
clone size: .

CDR3 protein: CASSHGQGLVEQYF
CDR3 DNA: TGTGCCAGCAGCCACGGACAGGGCCTCGTCGAGCAGTACTTC
V gene: TRBV14
J gene: TRBJ2-7
D gene: TRBD1
clone size: .

CDR3 protein: CASSPRSTGELFF
CDR3 DNA: TGTGCCAGTAGTCCCCGGTCCACCGGGGAGCTGTTTTTT
V gene: TRBV19
J gene: TRBJ2-2
D gene: .
clone size: .

CDR3 protein: CSATTGYGYTF
CDR3 DNA: TGCAGTGCTACGACTGGCTATGGCTACACCTTC
V gene: TRBV20-1
J gene: TRBJ1-2
D gene: .
clone size: .

CDR3 protein: CASSHESGTIAKNIQYF
CDR3 DNA: TGCGCCAGCAGCCATGAAAGCGGGACTATAGCCAAAAACATTCAGTACTTC
V gene: TRBV5-1
J gene: TRBJ2-4
D gene: TRBD2
clone size: .

CDR3 protein: CAGGSGGELFF
CDR3 DNA: TGTGCCGGCGGGTCGGGCGGGGAGCTGTTTTTT
V gene: TRBV6-5
J gene: TRBJ2-2
D gene: .
clone size: few

CDR3 protein: CSVERENNEQFF
CDR3 DNA: TGCAGCGTGGAGCGGGAGAACAATGAGCAGTTCTTC
V gene: TRBV29-1
J gene: TRBJ2-1
D gene: TRBD2
clone size: few

CDR3 protein: CASVPGVEAFF
CDR3 DNA: TGTGCCAGCGTCCCCGGGGTTGAAGCTTTCTTT
V gene: TRBV7-9
J gene: TRBJ1-1
D gene: .
clone size: .

CDR3 protein: CSVVSGIGNEQFF
CDR3 DNA: TGCAGCGTTGTATCCGGGATTGGGAATGAGCAGTTCTTC
V gene: TRBV29-1
J gene: TRBJ2-1
D gene: .
clone size: .

CDR3 protein: CSARLAGGPRADTQYF
CDR3 DNA: TGCAGCGCCAGACTAGCGGGAGGCCCTCGGGCAGATACGCAGTATTTT
V gene: TRBV29-1
J gene: TRBJ2-3
D gene: TRBD2
clone size: few

CDR3 protein: CASSEYDSDSYEQYF
CDR3 DNA: TGTGCCAGCAGTGAATATGACTCCGACTCCTACGAGCAGTACTTC
V gene: TRBV25-1
J gene: TRBJ2-7
D gene: .
clone size: once

CDR3 protein: CASSLAAGEAFF
CDR3 DNA: TGTGCCAGCAGCTTGGCGGCAGGCGAAGCTTTCTTT
V gene: TRBV5-6
J gene: TRBJ1-1
D gene: .
clone size: .

CDR3 protein: CASSFGDNYGYTF
CDR3 DNA: TGTGCCAGCAGCTTCGGCGATAACTATGGCTACACCTTC
V gene: TRBV9
J gene: TRBJ1-2
D gene: .
clone size: few

CDR3 protein: CASSVVRGPTFF
CDR3 DNA: TGTGCCAGCAGCGTAGTAAGGGGCCCTACTTTCTTT
V gene: TRBV9
J gene: TRBJ1-1
D gene: .
clone size: .

CDR3 protein: CASGIPTDTQYF
CDR3 DNA: TGTGCCAGTGGAATACCCACAGATACGCAGTATTTT
V gene: TRBV19
J gene: TRBJ2-3
D gene: .
clone size: few

CDR3 protein: CASSQRGGGDYEQYF
CDR3 DNA: TGCGCCAGCAGCCAACGAGGAGGGGGGGACTACGAGCAGTACTTC
V gene: TRBV4-1
J gene: TRBJ2-7
D gene: .
clone size: .

CDR3 protein: CASSPYGTGNWELFF
CDR3 DNA: TGTGCCAGCTCACCGTACGGGACAGGGAATTGGGAGCTGTTTTTT
V gene: TRBV18
J gene: TRBJ2-2
D gene: TRBD1
clone size: few

CDR3 protein: CSVEGQGTEAFF
CDR3 DNA: TGCAGCGTTGAAGGACAGGGCACTGAAGCTTTCTTT
V gene: TRBV29-1
J gene: TRBJ1-1
D gene: TRBD1
clone size: .

CDR3 protein: CASTLAGGPSYNEQFF
CDR3 DNA: TGTGCCAGCACCCTAGCGGGAGGCCCTTCTTACAATGAGCAGTTCTTC
V gene: TRBV4-2
J gene: TRBJ2-1
D gene: TRBD2
clone size: .

CDR3 protein: CSVVVAGGYEQYF
CDR3 DNA: TGCAGCGTTGTGGTAGCGGGGGGCTACGAGCAGTACTTC
V gene: TRBV29-1
J gene: TRBJ2-7
D gene: TRBD2
clone size: .